This T cell receptor beta chain appears in the sequencing data of a study of low-dose radiotherapy and immunotherapy resistance in tumors (dated by TCRdb to between 2021 and 2023). The study in broad terms: Patients in Cohort 1 were given 0.5 Gy per fraction every 2 weeks, and the prescribed total PTV dose was 6.5 Gy. For Cohort 2, the dose was 1 Gy per fraction given every two weeks, adding up to 13 Gy in total across 26 weeks. Patients were given nivolumab as a 240 mg flat dose every two weeks and ipilimumab at 1 mg/kg every six weeks, with both drugs delivered intravenously. Every two weeks, patients got intravenous cyclophosphamide at 200 mg/m2, given one day ahead of each radiation and immunotherapy administration. Starting on cycle 1 day 1, patients took 300 mg of aspirin by mouth once daily for four cycles. No randomization into treatment groups was done for the people taking part in the trial. Eight patients were included in the translational analysis: three from the first dose cohort and the first five from the second dose cohort.

In the paper's terms, the time point label means: after trial treatment. The sample's treatment or condition label, in plain terms: LDRT plus nivolumab, ipilimumab, low-dose cyclophosphamide and aspirin (RACIN trial). The donors took part in RACIN, a single-arm, phase I, dose-escalation trial that combined nivolumab, ipilimumab, aspirin, low-dose cyclophosphamide and low-dose radiotherapy. Patients with advanced, TIL-negative solid tumors were considered eligible. For this clonotype: The target of this receptor is not known. One end of the junction fails to match germline, which may point to a read error.

The instrument was an Illumina HiSeq 2500. First-strand cDNA was synthesized with Superscript III and a set of TRAV- and TRBV-specific primers, covering both TCRalpha and TCRbeta chains. TCRs were amplified with Phusion for about 20 PCR cycles using a constant-region primer together with the adapter attached to the V primers. Amplification of the isolated mRNA was done with the MessageAmp II aRNA Amplification Kit, which involved an approximately 15-hour in vitro transcription at 37 degrees C. The Dynabeads mRNA DIRECT Purification Kit was used to isolate the mRNA for TCR sequencing. Indexed Illumina adapters were added in a second Phusion PCR of roughly 25 cycles, and the PCR products were purified with AMPure XP beads. The authors' pipeline ran thus. Custom Perl scripts pooled TCR sequences encoding the same protein, removed out-of-frame sequences and computed each clonotype's abundance. TCR sequences supported by only a single read were excluded from analysis. Among the metrics used to describe the repertoires were Shannon entropy, Gini index, clonality, richness, and the frequency of TCRs shared between repertoires. TCRdb cleaned the public reads at Q25 with fastp, built clones with MiXCR and kept in-frame beta chains. Rows are combined by CDR3 protein, so each entry shows the most common genes and DNA. The V and J calls shown here were made by TCRdb, not taken from the authors' results. The sample table contains about 60,000 distinct CDR3 sequences; only one count was recorded for about 25% of them. The biggest ten clones account for around 6.5% of the sample.

The CDR3 goes from the cysteine to the phenylalanine over 14 residues. Only the CDR3 portion is preserved as DNA: 42 bases, with reading frame beginning at the first base. In the germline V gene, CDR1 corresponds to SGHRS and CDR2 to YFSETQ. The clonotype originates from a male donor with prostate cancer. The rearrangement combines TRBV5-1 with TRBJ2-2, with TRBD2 as a weak D call on 5 bases. This specimen consisted of PBMCs, obtained after low-dose radiotherapy plus immunotherapy. The CDR3 loop reads CASSLNRDTGELVF. The nucleotides are TGCGCCAGCAGCTTGAACCGAGACACCGGGGAGCTGGTTTTT.